A single sample is the source of the 20 T cell receptor beta chains below, sequenced in a study of blood T cells in healthy people across ages. PCR was performed a second time for roughly 7 to 12 cycles using a sample-barcoded 5' primer and a J-beta primer mix. TCRdb analysed the 5' RACE reads with MiXCR anew, one entry per CDR3 protein. The top ten clones hold 30% to 40% of a sample with about 640,000 distinct CDR3 sequences, around 54% of them seen once. The sequenced material came from blood. These receptors all stem from a man aged 55 to 70 in good health.

V gene TRBV20-1 combines with J gene TRBJ2-1, with 8 bases identical to TRBD1. Germline V gene sequence: CDR1 DFQATT, CDR2 SNEGSKA (reference sequence). With 6 bases clipped from V and 7 bases from J, the junction kept 11 bases outside the gene matches. The length of the CDR3 is 14 residues. The DNA for the CDR3 is TGCAGTGCATCCGGACAGGGAGGCATAAATGAGCAGTTCTTC. It translates to CSASGQGGINEQFF.

The V call is TRBV27, the J call TRBJ2-5, with TRBD1 identical over 7 bases. Germline V gene data show CDR1 as MNHEY and CDR2 as SMNVEV (reference sequence). The CDR3 loop spans 13 amino acids. J was trimmed by 2 bases and V by 8 bases; bases with no gene match: 5. The CDR3 DNA is TGTGCCAGCCCGACAGGGCGGCAAGAGACCCAGTACTTC. This gives the protein CASPTGRQETQYF.

The chain couples TRBV18 to TRBJ2-7; D not certain. The DNA end is more similar to TRBJ2-5, so the J call may be wrong. Germline CDR1 reads KGHSH; CDR2 reads LQKENI. The CDR3 is made up of 13 amino acids. DNA of the CDR3: TGTGCCAGCTCAATACAAACGAGGGAGACCCAGTACTTC. It yields the protein CASSIQTRETQYF.

The chain has TRBV6-2 or TRBV6-3 and TRBJ2-7; D is perhaps TRBD1 or TRBD2 (5 bases each). Trimming took 5 bases from V and 2 from J, leaving 16 bases between them. The CDR3 runs 15 residues. Germline loops: CDR1 MNHEY, CDR2 SVGEGT. Here the CDR3 DNA reads TGTGCCAGCAGTGCCCTCCGGGACGCCGCCTACGAGCAGTACTTC. It yields the protein CASSALRDAAYEQYF.

This clonotype was observed a handful of times. The chain uses TRBV25-1 and TRBJ2-7; no clear D gene. In germline, CDR1 is MGHDK, CDR2 SYGVNS. V lost 1 base and J lost 4, with 14 bases in between. CDR3 length: 15 residues. CDR3 in amino acids: CASSEFVGGGYEQYF. CDR3 sequence (DNA): TGTGCCAGCAGTGAATTTGTAGGCGGTGGGTACGAGCAGTACTTC.

The J gene is TRBJ2-5, the V gene TRBV10-3; 11 positions agree with TRBD1. The CDR3 extends over 13 amino acids. Germline lookup yields CDR1 ENHRY and CDR2 SYGVKD. Unmatched junction bases numbered 9, after V lost 7 bases and J lost 11 bases. In DNA form, the CDR3 reads TGTGCCATCACTGGACAGGGGGCAGATGAGCAGTACTTC. Its translation is CAITGQGADEQYF.

The rearrangement uses TRBV4-2 and TRBJ1-2, with D possibly TRBD1 on 5 matching bases. The V gene's germline CDR1 is LGHNA and CDR2 YNFKEQ. The CDR3 is 17 residues long. Trimming took 4 bases from V and 2 from J, leaving 20 bases between them. The CDR3 loop reads CASSPQLAGDWNYGYTF. The DNA of the CDR3 is TGTGCCAGCAGCCCACAACTAGCGGGGGATTGGAACTATGGCTACACCTTC.

The chain recombines TRBV12-3 or TRBV12-4 with TRBJ1-4; 7 nucleotides agree with TRBD1. The CDR3 is 16 amino acids. Trimming cost V 5 bases and J 0 bases; bases outside gene matches: 6. The CDR3 here is CASSPNTGATNEKLFF. The CDR3, as DNA: TGTGCCAGCAGTCCCAATACAGGGGCAACTAATGAAAAACTGTTTTTT.

This clonotype has only a few counts. V is TRBV29-1 and J is TRBJ2-4; D is undetermined. CDR1 is SQVTM and CDR2 is ANQGSEA in the germline V gene. The CDR3 extends over 11 amino acids. V lost 6 bases to trimming and J lost 6 bases, with 9 bases between them. In nucleotides, the CDR3 is TGCAGCGTGGTGATCAGAAACATTCAGTACTTC. Translating gives CSVVIRNIQYF.

The chain employs TRBV6-2 or TRBV6-3 and TRBJ2-5; D call uncertain. The V gene lost 1 base and the J gene lost 4 bases, with 4 bases spanning the gap. The germline V gene has CDR1 MNHEY and CDR2 SVGEGT. This CDR3 region has 12 residues. CDR3: CASSYWGETQYF. The CDR3 DNA follows: TGTGCCAGCAGTTACTGGGGAGAGACCCAGTACTTC.

The chain has TRBV7-2 and TRBJ2-3, with D unclear. The CDR3 runs 14 residues. Trimming removed 5 bases at V and 6 bases at J, with 15 bases between. The germline CDR1 and CDR2 sequences are SGHTA and FQGNSA. CDR3 sequence: CASSTAHIYDTQYF. The CDR3, as DNA: TGTGCCAGCAGCACAGCACACATATACGATACGCAGTATTTT. Drawing the rest from reference TRBV7-2 and TRBJ2-3, the complete variable domain is GAGVSQSPSNKVTEKGKDVELRCDPISGHTALYWYRQSLGQGLEFLIYFQGNSAPDKSGLPSDRFSAERTGGSVSTLTIQRTQQEDSAVYLCASSTAHIYDTQYFGPGTRLTVL.

To note about this clonotype: A junction boundary mismatches the germline segment, possibly from a read error. J is TRBJ1-2 and V is TRBV20-1, with 7 bases fitting TRBD1. From germline, CDR1 is DFQATT and CDR2 SNEGSKA (reference sequence). This CDR3 contains 12 residues. The CDR3 region is CSAYRGYYGYTF. CDR3 nucleotides: TGTAGTGCTTACAGGGGTTACTATGGCTACACCTTC.

This chain uses TRBV20-1 with TRBJ2-7, with D unresolved. The DNA end lines up better with TRBJ2-5; the J call may be wrong. Germline values: CDR1 DFQATT, CDR2 SNEGSKA (reference sequence). This CDR3 spans 12 amino acids. The CDR3 coding sequence is TGCAGTGCTAGATTTCTGGGAGAGACCCAGTACTTC. This encodes CSARFLGETQYF.

This chain uses TRBV6-2 or TRBV6-3 with TRBJ2-5, with 9 nucleotides matching TRBD2. The CDR3 runs to 15 residues. V dropped 4 bases and J dropped 11; count of bases not matched to a gene: 14. Germline CDR1 reads MNHEY; CDR2 reads SVGEGT. CDR3 sequence reads: CASSSSGVLYNEQYF. In nucleotides, the CDR3 is TGTGCCAGCAGTTCTAGCGGGGTTCTCTACAATGAGCAGTACTTC.

This clonotype was seen more than once but under ten times. The chain employs TRBV5-6 and TRBJ2-1; 10 bases agree with TRBD2. From germline, CDR1 is SGHDT and CDR2 YYEEEE. The V and J ends lost 4 bases and 1 base, in that order; junction bases with no gene match: 8. The CDR3 contains 17 residues. The CDR3 spells CASSGYSGGPSYNEQFF. The CDR3 coding sequence is TGTGCCAGCAGCGGCTATAGCGGGGGGCCTTCCTACAATGAGCAGTTCTTC.

This clonotype was recorded at least ten times. CDR3 region: CASSQDRDNEQFF. CDR3 bases: TGTGCCAGCAGCCAAGATAGGGACAATGAGCAGTTCTTC. The chain uses TRBV3-1 and TRBJ2-1; D is unclear. Between the trimmed V and J ends, which lost 0 bases and 5 bases, there was a span of 5 bases. Looked up from germline, CDR1 is LGHDT and CDR2 is YNNKEL (reference sequence). The CDR3 has 13 residues.

This chain joins TRBV29-1 and TRBJ2-3; D unclear. The V gene's germline CDR1 is SQVTM and CDR2 ANQGSEA. The CDR3 covers 13 residues. The CDR3 here is CSGRRSFTDTQYF. Written as DNA, the CDR3 is TGCAGTGGCAGAAGGTCATTCACAGATACGCAGTATTTT.

This clonotype has more than one count but fewer than ten. The V call is TRBV21-1, the J call TRBJ1-6. TRBV21-1 is termed a pseudogene. CDR3 length: 16 residues. The DNA for the CDR3 is TGTGCCAGCAGCAAAGGGGTTTGCTCCTATAATTCACCCCTCCACTTT. This translates into CASSKGVCSYNSPLHF.

This clonotype was seen only a few times. This chain links TRBV20-1 with TRBJ1-1; TRBD1 is a possible D gene (6 bases). CDR3 length equals 13 residues. Trimming shortened V by 5 bases and J by 0 bases, and 10 bases separated the two germline ends. CDR1 is DFQATT, CDR2 SNEGSKA, per germline (reference sequence). Written as DNA, the CDR3 is TGCAGTGCTTCCCGGGACATGAACACTGAAGCTTTCTTT. Translated: CSASRDMNTEAFF.

V gene TRBV6-1 combines with J gene TRBJ2-7, with 10 bases that match TRBD1. J was trimmed by 4 bases and V by 8 bases; bases with no gene match: 14. There are 16 residues in the CDR3. Germline V gene lookup returns CDR1 MNHNS and CDR2 SASEGT. CDR3 bases: TGTGCCAGCCTAACCGGGACAGGGGTCAATTGGTACGAGCAGTACTTC. Protein sequence: CASLTGTGVNWYEQYF.